Following are 13 T cell receptor beta chains from one sample sequenced in a study of T cell repertoires in cytomegalovirus infection. From the reads, TCRdb called clonotypes with MiXCR, one entry per CDR3 protein. This table holds about 440,000 distinct CDR3 sequences, roughly 30% found once. The sample comprised PBMCs. The source of these receptors is a human donor in good health (CMV status not recorded). Some clones in this sample may be carry-over from other donors' samples.

This clonotype was detected only a few times. V usage is TRBV6-5 and J usage is TRBJ1-3; no reliable D call. Germline V gives CDR1 MNHEY, CDR2 SVGAGI. The V end was cut by 2 bases, the J end by 0 bases, with 5 bases between. The CDR3 covers 14 residues. The DNA for the CDR3 is TGTGCCAGCAGTTACGAGGCCTCTGGAAACACCATATATTTT. Translating gives CASSYEASGNTIYF.

The chain combines TRBV6-2 or TRBV6-3 with TRBJ2-3; 10 bases are shared with TRBD2. The V segment lost 5 bases and the J segment 6 bases; nucleotides outside the gene matches: 8. The germline V gene has CDR1 MNHEY and CDR2 SVGEGT. This CDR3 is built from 15 residues. The CDR3 reads CASSRGLALGDTQYF. The CDR3 nucleotides read TGTGCCAGCAGTCGGGGACTAGCGTTAGGGGATACGCAGTATTTT.

This clonotype was observed a few times. The chain joins TRBV6-1 to TRBJ1-5; TRBD1 matches at 9 bases. This CDR3 comprises 17 residues. Germline V CDR1 and CDR2: MNHNS, SASEGT. V trimming: 0 bases; J trimming: 1 base; junction bases outside the gene matches: 4. The CDR3 here is CASSEAETGGSNQPQHF. The CDR3 nucleotides read TGTGCCAGCAGTGAAGCAGAGACAGGGGGGAGCAATCAGCCCCAGCATTTT.

The table lists this clonotype with many counts. The genes are TRBV28 and TRBJ2-7; the D gene could be TRBD1 or TRBD2 (5 bases each). CDR1 is MDHEN and CDR2 is SYDVKM in the germline V gene. With 8 bases removed from V and 2 bases from J, the gap between germline ends came to 19 bases. This CDR3 region has 15 residues. The CDR3 DNA is TGTGCCAGCTCGACGGGGTGGCCAGGGCCCTACGAGCAGTACTTC. Protein: CASSTGWPGPYEQYF.

This clonotype has only a few counts. This chain joins TRBV14 and TRBJ2-1; the match to TRBD2 covers 10 bases. Per germline, CDR1 SGHDN and CDR2 FVKESK. J was trimmed by 7 bases and V by 0 bases; bases with no gene match: 12. This CDR3 region has 18 residues. Written as DNA, the CDR3 is TGTGCCAGCAGCCAAGATTTCACAGCGGGGGGGCTTTGGAATGAGCAGTTCTTC. It translates to CASSQDFTAGGLWNEQFF.

The chain combines TRBV7-8 with TRBJ2-3, with 7 bases that match TRBD2. Germline V gene lookup returns CDR1 SGHVS and CDR2 FQNEAQ. The ends lost 6 bases at V and 1 base at J; junction bases unmatched: 7. CDR3 length equals 15 residues. The CDR3 sequence: CASSSASGRTDTQYF. CDR3 bases: TGTGCCAGCAGTTCTGCTAGCGGCCGCACAGATACGCAGTATTTT.

A note on this clonotype: Because the CDR3 is missing its conserved closing phenylalanine or tryptophan, this is likely a read error. The chain links TRBV14 to TRBJ1-2, with D perhaps matching TRBD1 (5 bases). CDR1 and CDR2 (germline): SGHDN, FVKESK. V lost 4 bases and J lost 8, with 20 bases in between. This CDR3 contains 15 residues. CDR3 in DNA: TGTGCCAGCAGCCCGGGGACCGCTCGATTCAGCGGCTACACCTCC. This codes for CASSPGTARFSGYTS.

This clonotype has at least ten counts. The chain is built from TRBV27 and TRBJ1-6; TRBD1 aligns across 8 bases. V shed 6 bases and J 9 bases; nucleotides not matched to a gene: 13. CDR3 length equals 16 residues. The germline V gene encodes CDR1 MNHEY and CDR2 SMNVEV (reference sequence). The CDR3 region is CASSSLGGRGRSPLHF. The CDR3 DNA follows: TGTGCCAGCAGCTCTCTGGGGGGCAGGGGGCGTTCACCCCTCCACTTT.

This clonotype was observed a few times. The gene calls are TRBV12-3 or TRBV12-4 and TRBJ2-7; 9 nucleotides agree with TRBD1. Trimming at V came to 6 bases and at J to 2 bases, leaving 5 bases not matched to a gene. The CDR3 sequence is 14 residues long. In nucleotides, the CDR3 is TGTGCCAGCAGGGGACAGGGAACGCCCTACGAGCAGTACTTC. Protein: CASRGQGTPYEQYF.

Worth noting for this clonotype: The junction departs from the called germline gene at one end, perhaps through a read error. The genes are TRBV20-1 and TRBJ2-5; TRBD1 is a possible D gene (6 bases). The germline V gene has CDR1 DFQATT and CDR2 SNEGSKA (reference sequence). This CDR3 comprises 14 residues. CDR3 nucleotides: TGCAGTTCTAGAGTAGTAGGGGACACGAAGACCCAGTACTTC. Translation: CSSRVVGDTKTQYF.

This clonotype was seen a few times. The chain joins TRBV6-8 to TRBJ2-7; perhaps TRBD1 as D (6 bases). The CDR3 totals 14 residues. The V gene lost 5 bases and the J gene lost 4 bases, with 15 bases spanning the gap. CDR1 is MNHGY and CDR2 is SAAAGT in the germline V gene. The CDR3 loop reads CASSPTTGLYEQYF. The DNA for the CDR3 is TGTGCCAGCAGTCCCACTACAGGGTTATACGAGCAGTACTTC.

V usage is TRBV7-6 and J usage is TRBJ1-4, with D tentatively TRBD1 (5 bases). The V end was cut by 4 bases, the J end by 7 bases, with 16 bases between. There are 15 residues in the CDR3. Germline V gives CDR1 SGHVS, CDR2 FNYEAQ. The CDR3 spells CASSSDPGGGEKLFF. The CDR3 region has the DNA TGTGCCAGCAGCTCGGACCCGGGTGGGGGTGAAAAACTGTTTTTT.

The table lists this clonotype with many counts. V is TRBV7-2 and J is TRBJ2-2; D could derive from TRBD1 or TRBD2 (5 bases each). Trimming shortened V by 1 base and J by 1 base, and 10 bases separated the two germline ends. Germline CDR1 SGHTA, CDR2 FQGNSA. CDR3 length equals 16 residues. The CDR3 loop is CASSLDGTVNTGELFF. CDR3 DNA sequence: TGTGCCAGCAGCTTAGATGGGACGGTGAACACCGGGGAGCTGTTTTTT. The full variable domain, its missing parts supplied by reference TRBV7-2 and TRBJ2-2, is GAGVSQSPSNKVTEKGKDVELRCDPISGHTALYWYRQSLGQGLEFLIYFQGNSAPDKSGLPSDRFSAERTGGSVSTLTIQRTQQEDSAVYLCASSLDGTVNTGELFFGEGSRLTVL.